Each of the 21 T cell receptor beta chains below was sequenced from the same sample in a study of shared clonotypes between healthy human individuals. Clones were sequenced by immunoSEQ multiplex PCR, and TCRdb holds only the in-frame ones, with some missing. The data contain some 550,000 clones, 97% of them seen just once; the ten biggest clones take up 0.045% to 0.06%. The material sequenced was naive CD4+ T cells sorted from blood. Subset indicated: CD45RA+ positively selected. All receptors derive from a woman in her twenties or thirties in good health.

The CDR3 sequence: CASSPREGKRRITDTQYF. The DNA of the CDR3 is TGTGCCAGCAGTCCCCGAGAAGGGAAACGGAGGATCACAGATACGCAGTATTTT. The chain links TRBV27 to TRBJ2-3, with a tentative D call TRBD2 (5 bases). V lost 5 bases and J 2 bases, leaving 23 bases between the germline ends. The length of the CDR3 is 18 residues. Germline loops: CDR1 MNHEY, CDR2 SMNVEV (reference sequence).

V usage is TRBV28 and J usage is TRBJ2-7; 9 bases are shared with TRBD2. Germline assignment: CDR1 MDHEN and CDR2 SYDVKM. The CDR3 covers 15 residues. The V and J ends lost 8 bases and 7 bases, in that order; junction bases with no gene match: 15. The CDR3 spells CASRLLASGIEEQYF. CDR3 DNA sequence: TGTGCCAGCCGCCTCTTGGCTAGCGGGATAGAAGAGCAGTACTTC.

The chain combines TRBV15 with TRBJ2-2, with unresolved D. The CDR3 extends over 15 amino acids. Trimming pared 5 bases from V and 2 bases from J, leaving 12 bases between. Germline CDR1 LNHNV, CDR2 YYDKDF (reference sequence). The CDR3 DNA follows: TGTGCCACCAGCTCGCCGTTATATAACACCGGGGAGCTGTTTTTT. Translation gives CATSSPLYNTGELFF.

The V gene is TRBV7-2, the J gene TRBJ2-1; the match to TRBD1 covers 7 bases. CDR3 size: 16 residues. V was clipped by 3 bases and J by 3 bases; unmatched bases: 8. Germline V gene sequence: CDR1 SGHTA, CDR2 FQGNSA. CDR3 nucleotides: TGTGCCAGCAGCTTCCACAGACAGGGATACTACAATGAGCAGTTCTTC. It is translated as CASSFHRQGYYNEQFF.

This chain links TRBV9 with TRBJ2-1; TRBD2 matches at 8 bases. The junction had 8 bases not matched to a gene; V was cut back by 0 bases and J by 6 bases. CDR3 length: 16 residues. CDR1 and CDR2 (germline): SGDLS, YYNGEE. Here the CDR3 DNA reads TGTGCCAGCAGCGTAGCTCCAGCGGGAGTTGGCAATGAGCAGTTCTTC. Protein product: CASSVAPAGVGNEQFF.

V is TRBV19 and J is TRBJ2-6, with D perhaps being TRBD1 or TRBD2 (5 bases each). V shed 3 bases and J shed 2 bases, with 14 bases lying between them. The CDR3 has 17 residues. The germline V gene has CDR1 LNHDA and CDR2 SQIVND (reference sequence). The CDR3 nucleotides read TGTGCCAGTAGTATTCTAGCAGGGATAGCTGGGGCCAACGTCCTGACTTTC. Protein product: CASSILAGIAGANVLTF.

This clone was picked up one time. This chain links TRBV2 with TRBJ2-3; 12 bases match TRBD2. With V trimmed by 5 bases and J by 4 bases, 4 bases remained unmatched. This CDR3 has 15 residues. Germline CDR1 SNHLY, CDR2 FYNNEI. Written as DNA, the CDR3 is TGTGCCAGCAGTCCACTAGCGGGAGGTTCAGATACGCAGTATTTT. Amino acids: CASSPLAGGSDTQYF.

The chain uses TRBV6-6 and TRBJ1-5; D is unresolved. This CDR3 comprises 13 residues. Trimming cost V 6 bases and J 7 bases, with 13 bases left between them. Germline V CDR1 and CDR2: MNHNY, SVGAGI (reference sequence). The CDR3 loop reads CASSPILPQPQHF. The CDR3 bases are TGTGCCAGCAGCCCAATTCTTCCGCAGCCCCAGCATTTT.

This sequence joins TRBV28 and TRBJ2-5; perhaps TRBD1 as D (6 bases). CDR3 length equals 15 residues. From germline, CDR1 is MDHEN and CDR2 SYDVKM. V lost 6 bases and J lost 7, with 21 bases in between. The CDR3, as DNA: TGTGCCAGCAGCTTAGGGGGTCTGGGATTTGGGACCCAGTACTTC. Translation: CASSLGGLGFGTQYF.

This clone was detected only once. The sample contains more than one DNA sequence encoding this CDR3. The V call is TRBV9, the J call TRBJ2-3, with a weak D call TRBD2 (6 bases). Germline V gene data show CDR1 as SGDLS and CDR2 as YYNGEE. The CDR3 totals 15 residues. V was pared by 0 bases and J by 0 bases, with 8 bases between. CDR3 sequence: CASSVVAGSTDTQYF. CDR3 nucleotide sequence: TGTGCCAGCAGCGTAGTGGCGGGAAGCACAGATACGCAGTATTTT.

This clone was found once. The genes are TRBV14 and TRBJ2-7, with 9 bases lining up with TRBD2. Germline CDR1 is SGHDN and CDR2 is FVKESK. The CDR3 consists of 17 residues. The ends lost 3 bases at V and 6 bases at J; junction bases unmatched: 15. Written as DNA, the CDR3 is TGTGCCAGCAGCCAGGCCGGCGGGAGGGCCGTTAGACGCGAGCAGTACTTC. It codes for CASSQAGGRAVRREQYF. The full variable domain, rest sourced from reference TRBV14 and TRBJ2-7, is EAGVTQFPSHSVIEKGQTVTLRCDPISGHDNLYWYRRVMGKEIKFLLHFVKESKQDESGMPNNRFLAERTGGTYSTLKVQPAELEDSGVYFCASSQAGGRAVRREQYFGPGTRLTVT.

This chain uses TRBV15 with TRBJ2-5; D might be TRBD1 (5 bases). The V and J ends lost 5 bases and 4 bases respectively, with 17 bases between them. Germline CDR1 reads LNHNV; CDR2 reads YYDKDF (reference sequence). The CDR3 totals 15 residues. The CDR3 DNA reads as TGTGCCACCAGCTCGACCGAAAGGGGTCGAGAGACCCAGTACTTC. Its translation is CATSSTERGRETQYF.

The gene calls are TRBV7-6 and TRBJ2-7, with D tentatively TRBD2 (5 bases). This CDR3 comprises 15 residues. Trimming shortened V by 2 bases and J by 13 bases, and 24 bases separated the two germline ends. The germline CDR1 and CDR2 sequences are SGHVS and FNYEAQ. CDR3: CASSLSHQLANLIYF. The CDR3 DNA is TGTGCCAGCAGCTTATCCCACCAGCTAGCAAATCTGATTTACTTC.

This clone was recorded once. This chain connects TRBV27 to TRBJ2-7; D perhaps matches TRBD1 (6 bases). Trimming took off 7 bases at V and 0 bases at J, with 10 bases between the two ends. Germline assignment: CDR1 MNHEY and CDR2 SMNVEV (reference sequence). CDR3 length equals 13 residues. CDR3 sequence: CASKQGPSYEQYF. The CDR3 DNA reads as TGTGCCAGCAAACAGGGCCCCTCCTACGAGCAGTACTTC.

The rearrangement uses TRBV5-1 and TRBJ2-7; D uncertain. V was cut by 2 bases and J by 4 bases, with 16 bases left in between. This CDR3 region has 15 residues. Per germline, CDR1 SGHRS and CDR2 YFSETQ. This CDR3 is CASSFDAVTRYEQYF. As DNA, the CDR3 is TGCGCCAGCAGCTTTGATGCGGTAACAAGATACGAGCAGTACTTC.

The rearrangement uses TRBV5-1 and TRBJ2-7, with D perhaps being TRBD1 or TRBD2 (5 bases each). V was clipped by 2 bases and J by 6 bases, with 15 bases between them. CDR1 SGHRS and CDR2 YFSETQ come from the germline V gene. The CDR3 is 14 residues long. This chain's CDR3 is CASSLLQFGAEQYF. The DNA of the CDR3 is TGCGCCAGCAGCTTACTACAATTCGGGGCCGAGCAGTACTTC. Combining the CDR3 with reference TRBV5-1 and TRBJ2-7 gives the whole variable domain KAGVTQTPRYLIKTRGQQVTLSCSPISGHRSVSWYQQTPGQGLQFLFEYFSETQRNKGNFPGRFSGRQFSNSRSEMNVSTLELGDSALYLCASSLLQFGAEQYFGPGTRLTVT.

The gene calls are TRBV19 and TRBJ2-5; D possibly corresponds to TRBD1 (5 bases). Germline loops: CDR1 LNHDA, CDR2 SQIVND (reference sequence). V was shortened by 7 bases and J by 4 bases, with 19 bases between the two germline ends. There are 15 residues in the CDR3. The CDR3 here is CASKPAGKGSETQYF. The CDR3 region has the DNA TGTGCCAGTAAACCGGCAGGGAAGGGTTCAGAGACCCAGTACTTC. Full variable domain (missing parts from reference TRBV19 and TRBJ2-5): DGGITQSPKYLFRKEGQNVTLSCEQNLNHDAMYWYRQDPGQGLRLIYYSQIVNDFQKGDIAEGYSVSREKKESFPLTVTSAQKNPTAFYLCASKPAGKGSETQYFGPGTRLLVL.

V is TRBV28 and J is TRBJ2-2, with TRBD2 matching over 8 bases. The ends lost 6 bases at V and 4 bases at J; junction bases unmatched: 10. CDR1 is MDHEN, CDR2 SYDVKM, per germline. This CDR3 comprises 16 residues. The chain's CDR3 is CASSSPGGQSTGELFF. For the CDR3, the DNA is TGTGCCAGCAGCTCCCCGGGGGGGCAGTCCACCGGGGAGCTGTTTTTT.

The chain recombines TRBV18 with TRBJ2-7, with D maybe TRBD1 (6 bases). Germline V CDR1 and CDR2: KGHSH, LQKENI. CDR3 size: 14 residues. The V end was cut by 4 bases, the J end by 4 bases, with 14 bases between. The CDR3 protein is CASSQQGSTYEQYF. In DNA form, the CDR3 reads TGTGCCAGCTCACAACAGGGATCGACTTACGAGCAGTACTTC.

CDR3 in amino acids: CASSQSGGHQPQHF. DNA for the CDR3: TGTGCCAGCAGTCAAAGCGGGGGACATCAGCCCCAGCATTTT. The gene calls are TRBV27 and TRBJ1-5; perhaps TRBD1 as D (5 bases). CDR1 MNHEY and CDR2 SMNVEV come from the germline V gene (reference sequence). Trimming cost V 5 bases and J 5 bases, with 13 bases left between them. The CDR3 is made up of 14 amino acids.

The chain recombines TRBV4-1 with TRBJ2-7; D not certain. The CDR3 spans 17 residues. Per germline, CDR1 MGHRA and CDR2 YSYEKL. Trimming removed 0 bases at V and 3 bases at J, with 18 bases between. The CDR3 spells CASSQDMTPFPHYEQYF. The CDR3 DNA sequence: TGCGCCAGCAGCCAAGATATGACACCTTTTCCCCACTACGAGCAGTACTTC.